A selection of T cell receptor beta chains follows, all from one sample in a study of shared clonotypes between healthy human individuals. Some clones are missing from TCRdb's copy, which holds only in-frame ones; the method was immunoSEQ multiplex PCR. The data show some 500,000 clones, around 95% seen once. Sequenced: naive CD4+ T cells sorted from blood. These receptor sequences come from a woman aged 25-40 years in good health. Both conserved end residues are part of each CDR3. D genes are given only for firm matches. Rows give clone size only sometimes, using once, few, many, or a class for an expanded clone.

TRBJ2-5 | TRBV5-4 | - | - | TGTGCCAGCAGCGGTGGGGAGACCCAGTACTTC | CASSGGETQYF
TRBJ1-4 | TRBV28 | - | - | TGTGCCAGCAGCGTGGTAGGGGTAACTAATGAAAAACTGTTTTTT | CASSVVGVTNEKLFF
TRBJ1-5 | TRBV15 | - | TRBD1 | TGTGCCACCAGCACACGGGACAGTTGGTACAATCAGCCCCAGCATTTT | CATSTRDSWYNQPQHF
TRBJ2-3 | TRBV5-1 | - | - | TGCGCCAGCAGCTGGCAATCGGGGTTCGCAGATACGCAGTATTTT | CASSWQSGFADTQYF
TRBJ2-2 | TRBV28 | - | - | TGTGCCAGCAGTACGCAGGGGTACACCGGGGAGCTGTTTTTT | CASSTQGYTGELFF
TRBJ2-3 | TRBV19 | - | TRBD2 | TGTGCCAGTAGTATAGTACTAGCGGGATCTGGCACAGATACGCAGTATTTT | CASSIVLAGSGTDTQYF
TRBJ2-7 | TRBV4-1 | once | - | TGCGCCAGCAGCCGCAACCCCGGGGTCTCCTACGAGCAGTACTTC | CASSRNPGVSYEQYF
TRBJ2-7 | TRBV5-5 | - | TRBD2 | TGTGCCAGCAGCCCACTAGCGCGTCCCTACGAGCAGTACTTC | CASSPLARPYEQYF
TRBJ2-5 | TRBV18 | - | - | TGTGCCAGCTCACCACCTTTAGCGGAAGAGACCCAGTACTTC | CASSPPLAEETQYF
TRBJ2-1 | TRBV28 | - | - | TGTGCCAGCAGTTTAGTTTTGGGGAATGAGCAGTTCTTC | CASSLVLGNEQFF
TRBJ1-5 | TRBV6-6 | - | - | TGTGCCAGCAGTCAACAGGGCCGTAGCAATCAGCCCCAGCATTTT | CASSQQGRSNQPQHF
TRBJ2-1 | TRBV5-1 | - | TRBD2 | TGCGCCAGCAGCCTTGGGCTAGCGGGGGGAAATGAGCAGTTCTTC | CASSLGLAGGNEQFF
TRBJ1-2 | TRBV18 | - | TRBD1 | TGTGCCAGCTCACCCGGGGACAGCCCTAACTATGGCTACACCTTC | CASSPGDSPNYGYTF
TRBJ2-7 | TRBV6-6 | - | - | TGTGCCAGCAGTTACTCAGGGGGAGGGCCGGGAGAGCAGTACTTC | CASSYSGGGPGEQYF
TRBJ2-7 | TRBV10-2 | - | TRBD2 | TGCGCCAGCAGGATAGCGGGCTCCTACGAGCAGTACTTC | CASRIAGSYEQYF
TRBJ1-5 | TRBV7-9 | - | TRBD1 | TGTGCCAGCAGCTTAACAGGGGGGCGGCAGCCCCAGCATTTT | CASSLTGGRQPQHF
TRBJ1-1 | TRBV7-3 | - | - | TGTGCCAGCAGCTTAAGTGCGGAGTACACTGAAGCTTTCTTT | CASSLSAEYTEAFF
TRBJ1-3 | TRBV19 | few | TRBD1 | TGTGCCAGTGGACTCCGGGGACAGGGCTCTGGAAACACCATATATTTT | CASGLRGQGSGNTIYF
TRBJ2-7 | TRBV19 | - | - | TGTGCCAGTAGTACCCGCAGGGGCCGGGACGAGCAGTACTTC | CASSTRRGRDEQYF
TRBJ1-2 | TRBV27 | - | TRBD1 | TGTGCCAGCGGCCAGCCCCGGGACAGCTATTTTAACTATGGCTACACCTTC | CASGQPRDSYFNYGYTF
TRBJ2-1 | TRBV7-9 | few | - | TGTGCCAGCACGTGGAGCTCCTACAATGAGCAGTTCTTC | CASTWSSYNEQFF
TRBJ2-1 | TRBV5-1 | - | TRBD2 | TGCGCCAGCAGCGCGCGGGGGGGCCCCTACAATGAGCAGTTCTTC | CASSARGGPYNEQFF
TRBJ2-5 | TRBV5-1 | - | TRBD1 | TGCGCCAGCAGCCCACTGACAGGGAGCGTGAAAGAGACCCAGTACTTC | CASSPLTGSVKETQYF
TRBJ2-5 | TRBV6-6 | - | - | TGTGCCAGCAGTGCCCAAGAGACCCAGTACTTC | CASSAQETQYF
TRBJ2-7 | TRBV6-5 | - | TRBD2 | TGTGCCAGCAGTTACTCACTAGCGGACACCTACGAGCAGTACTTC | CASSYSLADTYEQYF
TRBJ2-3 | TRBV19 | - | - | TGTGCCAGGAGCCGGAGCGGGCCCTTCCATACGCAGTATTTT | CARSRSGPFHTQYF
TRBJ2-7 | TRBV28 | - | TRBD2 | TGTGCCAGCAGAACGCCGGGTAGCGGGATCGAGCAGTACTTC | CASRTPGSGIEQYF
TRBJ2-1 | TRBV18 | - | TRBD1 | TGTGCCAGCTCACCACAGAAGCCGGGACAGGGGTACAATGAGCAGTTCTTC | CASSPQKPGQGYNEQFF
TRBJ1-4 | TRBV28 | - | - | TGTGCCAGCAGTTTGGGGGACCTGGTGGAAAAACTGTTTTTT | CASSLGDLVEKLFF
TRBJ2-7 | TRBV2 | - | - | TGTGCCAGCAGTCGGCAGGGGGCCCTAGCGGACGAGCAGTACTTC | CASSRQGALADEQYF
TRBJ1-1 | TRBV29-1 | - | - | TGCAGCGTTGTAAGTTATAAGGGGAACACTGAAGCTTTCTTT | CSVVSYKGNTEAFF
TRBJ1-2 | TRBV18 | - | TRBD1 | TGTGCCAGCTCACCACCGGGGACAGGGGCTCACTATGGCTACACCTTC | CASSPPGTGAHYGYTF
TRBJ2-7 | TRBV7-9 | - | - | TGTGCCAGCAGCTTGGGTTTGAGCTTCGGTGAATCCTACGAGCAGTACTTC | CASSLGLSFGESYEQYF
TRBJ1-5 | TRBV5-6 | - | TRBD1 | TGTGCCAGCAGTGGAACAGGGGATCGGGCTGGCAATCAGCCCCAGCATTTT | CASSGTGDRAGNQPQHF
TRBJ2-7 | TRBV7-9 | - | - | TGTGCCAGCAACCACCAACAGGGAACCTACGAGCAGTACTTC | CASNHQQGTYEQYF
TRBJ1-1 | TRBV7-9 | - | - | TGTGCCAGCAGTAAGGCCAGGGCGGGTGACACTGAAGCTTTCTTT | CASSKARAGDTEAFF
TRBJ2-1 | TRBV5-1 | - | TRBD2 | TGCGCCAGCAGCCCTAGCGGGAGTGTCGATGAGCAGTTCTTC | CASSPSGSVDEQFF
TRBJ1-5 | TRBV4-1 | few | - | TGCGCCAGCAGCCAAGAGTGGACAAATCAGCCCCAGCATTTT | CASSQEWTNQPQHF
TRBJ1-2 | TRBV27 | few | TRBD1 | TGTGCCAGCACTAGGGGGCCAGCCTTTGGCTACACCTTC | CASTRGPAFGYTF
TRBJ1-1 | TRBV29-1 | - | - | TGCAGCGTTGCCCCCCCCGGACTGAACACTGAAGCTTTCTTT | CSVAPPGLNTEAFF
TRBJ2-7 | TRBV28 | - | TRBD1 | TGTGCCAGCAAGGGGACAGGGGTAACCTACGAGCAGTACTTC | CASKGTGVTYEQYF
TRBJ1-2 | TRBV21-1 | - | - | TGTGCCAGCAGCAAACCTGGATACAGGGGAATGGGCTATGGCTACACCTTC | CASSKPGYRGMGYGYTF
TRBJ2-7 | TRBV28 | - | TRBD1 | TGTGCCAGCAGTTTGGGAACAGGGGGCTTCGAGCAGTACTTC | CASSLGTGGFEQYF
TRBJ1-5 | TRBV5-1 | - | - | TGCGCCAGCAGCACAGACTATCTCGGGCAGCCCCAGCATTTT | CASSTDYLGQPQHF
TRBJ1-4 | TRBV28 | - | - | TGTGCCAGCAAAAAATATGAAAAACTGTTTTTT | CASKKYEKLFF
TRBJ1-4 | TRBV5-1 | - | TRBD1 | TGCGCCAGCAGCTCAACCACGGGACAGGCTAATGAAAAACTGTTTTTT | CASSSTTGQANEKLFF
TRBJ2-7 | TRBV18 | - | TRBD2 | TGTGCCAGCTCACCACCGGCGGTAGCGGGAGGGTACGAGCAGTACTTC | CASSPPAVAGGYEQYF
TRBJ2-3 | TRBV29-1 | - | - | TGCAGCGTTGATCGGCGGCCCGGGAATACGCAGTATTTT | CSVDRRPGNTQYF